The present T cell receptor (beta chain) was sequenced within a study of CD8+ T cells in alopecia areata. The wider study: Treated patients received oral tofacitinib, 5 to 10 mg twice daily. Affected scalp percentage determined the severity score of treated patients.

Treatment here: oral pan-JAK inhibitor, 5-10 mg twice daily. Worth noting for this clone: Its antigen is currently unknown.

Regarding the study as a whole: In scalp, tofacitinib significantly decreased clonality and expanded CD8+ clones among the top 100.

The CDR3 has 16 residues. Germline CDR1 reads GTSNPN; CDR2 reads SVGIG (reference sequence). V gave up 5 bases and J gave up 13 bases; unmatched junction bases: 19. It was cDNA, reverse transcribed from extracted RNA, that served as the sequencing template. Assay used: immunoSEQ multiplex PCR; TCRdb lists only in-frame clones, some missing. Seen here are about 100,000 clones, just under 60% observed once, and the top ten hold roughly 17%. This sample comprised CD8+ T cells sorted from blood, obtained at approximately week 60, from a patient treated with tofacitinib. The chain couples TRBV30 to TRBJ1-6, with 8 positions matching TRBD1. This TCR was sampled from a human donor with alopecia areata. CDR3 region: CAWGPLRGLPWGPLHF. The CDR3 DNA is TGTGCCTGGGGGCCCCTCAGGGGGCTCCCCTGGGGGCCCCTCCACTTT.